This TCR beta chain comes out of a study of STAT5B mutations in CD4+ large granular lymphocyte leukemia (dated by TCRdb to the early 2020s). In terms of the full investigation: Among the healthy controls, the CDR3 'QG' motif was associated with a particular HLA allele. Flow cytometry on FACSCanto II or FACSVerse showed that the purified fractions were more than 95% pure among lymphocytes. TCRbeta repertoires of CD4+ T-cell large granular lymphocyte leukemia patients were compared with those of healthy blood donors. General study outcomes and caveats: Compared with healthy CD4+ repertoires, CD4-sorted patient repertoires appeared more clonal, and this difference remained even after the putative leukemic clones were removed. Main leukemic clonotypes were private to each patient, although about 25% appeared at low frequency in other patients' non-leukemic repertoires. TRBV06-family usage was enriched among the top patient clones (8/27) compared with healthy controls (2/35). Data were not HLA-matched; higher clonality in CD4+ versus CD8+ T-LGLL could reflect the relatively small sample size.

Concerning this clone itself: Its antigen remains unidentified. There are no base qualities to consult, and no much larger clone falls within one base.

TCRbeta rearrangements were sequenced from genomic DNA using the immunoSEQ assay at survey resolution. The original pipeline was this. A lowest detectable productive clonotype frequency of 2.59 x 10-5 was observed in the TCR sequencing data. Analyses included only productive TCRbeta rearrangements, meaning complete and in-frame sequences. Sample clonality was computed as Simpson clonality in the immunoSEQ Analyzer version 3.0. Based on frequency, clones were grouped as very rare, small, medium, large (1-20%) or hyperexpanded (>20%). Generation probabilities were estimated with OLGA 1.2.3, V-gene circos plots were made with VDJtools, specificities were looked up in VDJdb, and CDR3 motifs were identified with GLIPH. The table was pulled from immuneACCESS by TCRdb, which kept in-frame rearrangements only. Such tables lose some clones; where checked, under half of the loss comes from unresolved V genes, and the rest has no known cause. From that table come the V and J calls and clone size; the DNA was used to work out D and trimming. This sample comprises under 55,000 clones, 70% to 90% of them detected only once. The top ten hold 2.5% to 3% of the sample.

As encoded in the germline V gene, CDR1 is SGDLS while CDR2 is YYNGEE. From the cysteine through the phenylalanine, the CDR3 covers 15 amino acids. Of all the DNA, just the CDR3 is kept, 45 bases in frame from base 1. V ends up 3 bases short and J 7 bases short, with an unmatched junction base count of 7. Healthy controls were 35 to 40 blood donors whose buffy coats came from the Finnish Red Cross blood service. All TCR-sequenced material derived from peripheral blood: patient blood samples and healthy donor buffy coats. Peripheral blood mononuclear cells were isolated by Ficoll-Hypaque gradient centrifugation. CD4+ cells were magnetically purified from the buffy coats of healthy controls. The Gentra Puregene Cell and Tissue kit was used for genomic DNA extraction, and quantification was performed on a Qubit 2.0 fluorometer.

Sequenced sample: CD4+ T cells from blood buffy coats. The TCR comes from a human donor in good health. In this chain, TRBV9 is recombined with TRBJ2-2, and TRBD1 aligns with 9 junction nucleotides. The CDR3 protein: CASSAGQGIGGELFF. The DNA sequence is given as TGTGCCAGCAGCGCCGGACAGGGGATTGGCGGGGAGCTGTTTTTT.